This T cell receptor (beta chain) was captured by sequencing in a study of early T cells in non-severe SARS-CoV-2 infection. Attachment of unique molecular identifiers was made to individual cDNA molecules. One entry per CDR3 protein, called by TCRdb with MiXCR from the 5' RACE reads. In the table there are around 25,000 distinct CDR3 sequences, 4.5% to 7% of which are singletons. V was clipped by 5 bases and J by 3 bases, with 13 bases between them. The V gene's germline CDR1 is MDHEN and CDR2 SYDVKM. The CDR3 loop spans 14 amino acids. This clonotype was counted ten times or more. Material: whole blood. This sequence originates from an adult who was a healthcare worker with PCR-confirmed SARS-CoV-2 infection or an uninfected control (not recorded which). The chain has TRBV28 and TRBJ1-1; a possible D gene is TRBD1 (6 bases). This CDR3 reads CASSHRDTYTEAFF. For the CDR3, the DNA is TGTGCCAGCAGTCACCGGGACACTTACACTGAAGCTTTCTTT.